This T cell receptor beta chain was obtained from a study of spatial heterogeneity in lung cancer. On the study more broadly: For tumor regions, TCR transcript counts showed a strong correlation with a T cell module score derived from matched bulk RNA-seq. Points from the study as a whole: How many expanded intratumoral alpha and beta TCRs were present tracked the tumor mutation count, which was a count of nonsynonymous mutations.

This clonotype was picked up many times. Antigen: not known. Every TCR cDNA molecule carried a tag that served as a unique molecular identifier. Via MiXCR, TCRdb re-called the 5' RACE reads, giving one row per CDR3 protein. In the table there are about 23,000 distinct CDR3 sequences, 5% to 7.5% of which are singletons. Indicated time point: sample taken at primary tumor resection. More than 70 TRACERx patients with early, untreated non-small cell lung cancer donated samples. The CDR3 is 14 residues long. The J segment lost 8 bases and the V segment lost 2 bases, leaving 7 bases of the junction unmatched. The V gene's germline CDR1 is SGHRS and CDR2 YFSETQ.

The chain recombines TRBV5-1 with TRBJ2-1, with 7 bases fitting TRBD2. The origin of this receptor is a male donor with early-stage non-small cell lung cancer. The specimen was lung tumor tissue, collected at surgery. Here the CDR3 reads CASSFGDYPDEQFF. For the CDR3, the DNA is TGCGCCAGCAGCTTCGGGGACTACCCGGATGAGCAGTTCTTC.